The present entry profiles one TCR beta chain with its context. Its matching antigen is unknown. The entry originates in a study of CXCR3-negative and CXCR3-positive naive CD8 T cells. Looking at the study overall: Some 130 million TRB reads were obtained overall (about 1.5 +/- 0.3 million per library).

Overall study findings and caveats: TRB CDR3 hydrophobicity was greater in CXCR3-positive naive cells than in CXCR3-negative naive cells. Memory CD8+ cells showed much lower diversity, while both naive subsets were comparably high. Naive subsets did not differ in surface CD5, and the authors estimated TCR strength using properties of the TRB CDR3. Naive CXCR3-positive and CXCR3-negative cells shared TRBV-TRBJ usage; memory cells diverged.

UMI-labeled 5' RACE TRB cDNA libraries were prepared from the cells. No DNA is given; TCRdb re-called the 5' RACE reads and lists each CDR3 protein once. This repertoire includes around 80,000 distinct CDR3 sequences. Germline V gene data show CDR1 as DFQATT and CDR2 as SNEGSKA (reference sequence). CDR3 size: 16 residues. This clonotype was sampled from a human donor in good health. Some clones in this sample may be carry-over from other donors' samples. The chain is built from TRBV20-1 and TRBJ2-1. What was sequenced was naive CXCR3+ CD8+ T cells from blood. Specified subset: CD45RO-CCR7+CD27+CD95- naive CD8+ T cells expressing CXCR3 (TNR3+). CDR3 loop: CSARGPGGSSYNEQFF.